The next 3 T cell receptor beta chains were all read from a single sample in a study of cytomegalovirus exposure and HLA in healthy donors. The PCR made use of 60 Vbeta and 13 Jbeta primers. Repertoires were generated with immunoSEQ multiplex PCR, while TCRdb's copy carries only in-frame clones and drops some. Among tens of thousands of clones listed, 73% were seen once. Sequencing input: PBMCs. The source is a man in his fifties or sixties in good health and CMV-seronegative.

V is TRBV6-1 and J is TRBJ1-5; 8 nucleotides line up with TRBD1. The trim removed 2 bases at V and 4 bases at J, leaving 7 bases unmatched. The CDR3 runs 16 residues. Germline V lookup: CDR1 MNHNS, CDR2 SASEGT. The CDR3 here is CASSELTGALNQPQHF. As DNA, the CDR3 is TGTGCCAGCAGTGAATTGACAGGGGCACTTAATCAGCCCCAGCATTTT.

The table lists this clone with a count of one. This chain uses TRBV5-1 with TRBJ1-5, with 7 positions matching TRBD1. V lost 7 bases to trimming and J lost 3 bases; unmatched junction nucleotides: 10. The CDR3 is made up of 15 amino acids. Germline loops: CDR1 SGHRS, CDR2 YFSETQ. In DNA form, the CDR3 reads TGCGCCAGCGCTTCCCTACAGGGGCACAATCAGCCCCAGCATTTT. Encoded protein: CASASLQGHNQPQHF. Full variable domain (rest looked up from reference TRBV5-1 and TRBJ1-5): KAGVTQTPRYLIKTRGQQVTLSCSPISGHRSVSWYQQTPGQGLQFLFEYFSETQRNKGNFPGRFSGRQFSNSRSEMNVSTLELGDSALYLCASASLQGHNQPQHFGDGTRLSIL.

This rearrangement joins TRBV7-9 to TRBJ1-3; D possibly corresponds to TRBD1 (6 bases). Trimming removed 5 bases at V and 0 bases at J, with 14 bases between. The CDR3 length is 16 residues. Germline CDR1 and CDR2: SEHNR and FQNEAQ (reference sequence). The CDR3 sequence: CASSPTGTVSGNTIYF. As DNA, the CDR3 is TGTGCCAGCAGCCCGACAGGAACCGTCTCTGGAAACACCATATATTTT.